Presented here are 5 T cell receptor beta chains from one specimen sequenced in a study of Ad26.COV2.S vaccination and SARS-CoV-2 variants. Treatment denoted: roughly 20 received Ad26.COV2.S at low or high dose, single or two shots; roughly five received placebo; per-sample allocation not given. Each sample was drawn 63 days after the first injection (of vaccine or placebo). Data came from immunoSEQ multiplex PCR; TCRdb stores just in-frame clones and leaves some out. The sample lists 240,000 or so clones; roughly 88% were seen once. Sequenced material: peripheral blood, taken in a trial of Ad26.COV2.S vaccine versus placebo. The origin of the receptors is a person aged 18-65 years who received the Ad26.COV2.S COVID-19 vaccine or a placebo.

DNA for the CDR3: TGTGCCAGCAGTTTACCCGACAGGGCCGCGGGTGGCTACACCTTC. It translates to CASSLPDRAAGGYTF. The rearrangement links TRBV28 to TRBJ1-2, with TRBD1 matching over 7 bases. After removal of 2 bases from V and 7 bases from J, the junction contained 10 bases not matched to a gene. CDR1 is MDHEN and CDR2 is SYDVKM in the germline V gene. CDR3 length: 15 residues.

This clone showed up just once. V is TRBV6-5 and J is TRBJ2-5; perhaps TRBD1 as D (5 bases). This CDR3 region has 13 residues. Trimming removed 7 bases at V and 2 bases at J, with 11 bases between. CDR1 and CDR2 from the germline V gene are MNHEY and SVGAGI. CDR3 sequence: CASTKTGQETQYF. For the CDR3, the DNA is TGTGCCAGCACAAAAACAGGTCAAGAGACCCAGTACTTC.

The chain recombines TRBV5-1 with TRBJ2-3; 9 nucleotides match TRBD2. The germline V gene encodes CDR1 SGHRS and CDR2 YFSETQ. The CDR3 loop spans 16 amino acids. After removal of 1 base from V and 2 bases from J, the junction contained 5 bases not matched to a gene. CDR3: CASSLRLAGTTDTQYF. CDR3 bases: TGCGCCAGCAGCTTGCGGCTAGCGGGAACCACAGATACGCAGTATTTT.

V is TRBV6-5 and J is TRBJ2-7; D is ambiguous. The CDR3 contains 15 residues. Trimming took off 6 bases at V and 3 bases at J, with 18 bases between the two ends. Germline CDR1 is MNHEY and CDR2 is SVGAGI. This chain's CDR3 is CASSLAQTVDYEQYF. Here the CDR3 DNA reads TGTGCCAGCAGCCTGGCCCAGACCGTTGACTACGAGCAGTACTTC.

J is TRBJ2-4 and V is TRBV12-5; TRBD1 matches 9 bases. V lost 6 bases, J lost 1 base, and 16 bases stayed unmatched. Germline CDR1 reads LGHNT; CDR2 reads FRNRAP. This CDR3 is 19 amino acids long. CDR3 protein: CASGPGLGQGKSAKNIQYF. The CDR3 region has the DNA TGTGCTAGTGGCCCGGGCCTGGGACAGGGAAAGTCGGCCAAAAACATTCAGTACTTC.